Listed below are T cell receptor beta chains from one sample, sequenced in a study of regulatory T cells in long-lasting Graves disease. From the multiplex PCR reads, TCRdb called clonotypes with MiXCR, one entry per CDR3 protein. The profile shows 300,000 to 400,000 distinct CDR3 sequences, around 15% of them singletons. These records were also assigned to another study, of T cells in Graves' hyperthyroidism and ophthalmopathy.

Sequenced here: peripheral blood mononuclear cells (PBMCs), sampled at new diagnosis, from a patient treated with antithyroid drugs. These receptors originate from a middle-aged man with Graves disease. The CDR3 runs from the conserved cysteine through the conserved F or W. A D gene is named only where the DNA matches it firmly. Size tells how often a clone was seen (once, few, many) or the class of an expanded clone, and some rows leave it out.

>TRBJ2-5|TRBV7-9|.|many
CASSLVGETQYF
TGTGCCAGCAGCTTGGTGGGGGAGACCCAGTACTTC
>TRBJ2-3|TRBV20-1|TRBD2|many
CSAASGLSGGAPDTQYF
TGCAGTGCTGCCAGTGGCCTTAGCGGGGGGGCCCCGGATACGCAGTATTTT
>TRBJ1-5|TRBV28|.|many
CASSPYRATGYSNQPQHF
TGTGCCAGCAGTCCTTACCGGGCGACAGGATATAGCAATCAGCCCCAGCATTTT
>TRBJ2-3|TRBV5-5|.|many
CASSLVPSRGTDTQYF
TGTGCCAGCAGCTTGGTCCCCTCCCGGGGCACAGATACGCAGTATTTT
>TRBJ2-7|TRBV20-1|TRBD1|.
CSARVRQGAQTYEQYF
TGCAGTGCTAGAGTACGCCAGGGGGCGCAAACTTACGAGCAGTACTTC
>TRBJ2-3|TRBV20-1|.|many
CSAKLDFSTDTQYF
TGCAGTGCTAAACTGGATTTTAGCACAGATACGCAGTATTTT
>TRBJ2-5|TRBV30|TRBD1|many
CAWSLGGGAETQYF
TGTGCCTGGAGTCTAGGGGGCGGAGCGGAGACCCAGTACTTC
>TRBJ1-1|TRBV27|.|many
CASTNSGQLSEAFF
TGTGCCAGCACCAATTCGGGGCAGCTATCTGAAGCTTTCTTT
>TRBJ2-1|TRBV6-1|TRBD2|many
CASRPPGLAGLNEQFF
TGTGCCAGCAGGCCGCCGGGACTAGCGGGCCTTAATGAGCAGTTCTTC
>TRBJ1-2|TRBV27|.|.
CASSSQPLGGYTF
TGTGCCAGCAGTAGCCAGCCTCTAGGGGGCTACACCTTC
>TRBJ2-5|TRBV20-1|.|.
CSARPRRTQETQYF
TGCAGTGCTAGGCCCCGACGGACCCAAGAGACCCAGTACTTC
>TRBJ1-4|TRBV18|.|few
CASSPRGGTNEKLFF
TGTGCCAGCTCACCACGGGGCGGAACTAATGAAAAACTGTTTTTT
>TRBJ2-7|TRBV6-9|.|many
CASSYSRGPSSYEQYF
TGTGCCAGCAGTTACTCAAGGGGCCCTAGCTCCTACGAGCAGTACTTC
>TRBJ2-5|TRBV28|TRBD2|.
CASSLVVAGGQETQYF
TGTGCCAGCAGTTTGGTAGTAGCGGGGGGACAAGAGACCCAGTACTTC